This T cell receptor beta chain emerged from a study of blood T cell repertoires in COVID-19 (dated by TCRdb to about 2020). Study-level background: Samples from collaborators originated in the United States, Italy and Spain and spanned both the acute and convalescent phases of COVID-19. Sample metadata almost always included a de-identified subject ID, COVID-19 status, age in years and sex. The repertoires were made available in a free public database intended to serve as a resource for research on the immune response to SARS-CoV-2. Samples were obtained from the ongoing ImmuneRACE study (first 160 participants) and from 1,254 subjects provided by 6 global collaborators. The dataset comprised deeply sampled blood TCRbeta repertoires from subjects exposed to, actively infected with, or recovered from COVID-19. HLA class I and class II types, where available, came from metadata supplied by the sample provider rather than from assay-based typing. The material from the prospective study consisted of cDNA or gDNA derived from T cells, B-cell-depleted T cells, or PBMCs. What the work shows at the level of the full study, not this receptor alone: Clinical and demographic metadata were provided uncurated, with the amount varying by source and participant.

The immunoSEQ Assay, a bias-controlled multiplex PCR, was used to amplify TCRbeta CDR3 regions from genomic DNA. Turning to the authors' computational methods: Nucleated cell counts per sample were estimated from amplification of reference gene primers within the assay. Sequence reads were collapsed and filtered to measure the absolute abundance of every unique TCRbeta CDR3 rearrangement. For each sample, productive Simpson clonality was calculated as the square root of Simpson's diversity index over productive rearrangements. The source is immuneACCESS, and TCRdb retained only in-frame sequences with V and J called. Part of the clones is not carried over; for the studies checked, unresolved V genes explain less than half of this, and the remainder is unexplained. V and J calls and clone size are given by that table; D and trimming were obtained from the DNA. Here the sample has around 120,000 clones; 69% occur a single time. The ten most abundant clones make up 5% to 6.5% of the sample.

Each collaborating institution followed its own protocols to collect whole blood in K2EDTA tubes. For TCRbeta analysis, collaborator samples were shipped as frozen whole blood, as isolated PBMCs, or as DNA extracted from either sample type. Remarks on this clone: Its antigen remains unidentified. There are no base qualities to consult, and no much larger clone falls within one base.

The CDR3 covers 13 residues, taking in both the cysteine and the phenylalanine. Kept here is only the CDR3 DNA, which spans 39 bases and is read in frame from base 1. V drops 2 bases and J drops 6 bases, leaving 10 bases in between. The germline V gene sets CDR1 to MNHEY and CDR2 to SVGAGI. This receptor was identified in a man older than 75 with acute or convalescent COVID-19. The rearranged chain carries TRBV6-5 and TRBJ1-1; the D gene is possibly TRBD1, with 6 bases matching. Source material: peripheral blood. The CDR3 protein: CASSYTGSSEAFF. The nucleotide sequence is TGTGCCAGCAGTTACACAGGGAGCTCTGAAGCTTTCTTT.